Below are 10 T cell receptor beta chains sequenced from a single sample in a study of CD4 T cells in relation to SARS-CoV-2 and coronaviruses. The unexposed donors gave CD4+ T cells in 2011-2018, prior to COVID-19. The data were produced by immunoSEQ multiplex PCR, yet TCRdb's version contains in-frame clones alone and is incomplete. The repertoire holds 60,000 to 75,000 clones, with more than 80% as singletons. The sequencing sample was made of naive CD4+ T cells from PBMCs. Subset meaning: naive CD4+ T cells isolated by negative enrichment. The receptor set was obtained from a human donor in good health.

This chain joins TRBV11-3 and TRBJ2-3, with 13 bases aligning to TRBD2. Germline values: CDR1 SGHNT, CDR2 YENEEA. The CDR3 length is 15 residues. Trimming took 4 bases from V and 5 from J; bases not matched to a gene: 3. The CDR3 nucleotides are TGTGCCAGCAGCTACGGACTAGCGGGAGAAGATACGCAGTATTTT. Translation: CASSYGLAGEDTQYF.

This chain joins TRBV6-5 and TRBJ1-6; no firm D call. Trimming cost V 6 bases and J 6 bases, with 15 bases left between them. There are 15 residues in the CDR3. Germline CDR1 reads MNHEY; CDR2 reads SVGAGI. The CDR3 region is CASRSPTSSNSPLHF. The CDR3 DNA is TGTGCCAGCAGATCACCAACTTCATCTAATTCACCCCTCCACTTT.

The V call is TRBV11-2, the J call TRBJ1-1, with D perhaps TRBD1 (5 bases). V gave up 3 bases and J gave up 6 bases, with 17 bases separating them. The length of the CDR3 is 15 residues. Looked up from germline, CDR1 is SGHAT and CDR2 is FQNNGV. CDR3 in amino acids: CASSFTGTPEAEAFF. CDR3 sequence (DNA): TGTGCCAGCAGCTTCACCGGGACGCCTGAGGCTGAAGCTTTCTTT.

V gene TRBV5-4 combines with J gene TRBJ2-7, with D possibly matching TRBD1 (5 bases). The CDR3 length is 14 residues. Trimming stripped 0 bases from V and 4 bases from J, with 11 bases between. Per germline, CDR1 SGHNT and CDR2 YYREEE (reference sequence). CDR3: CASSLAGPAYEQYF. CDR3 DNA: TGTGCCAGCAGCTTGGCAGGGCCGGCGTACGAGCAGTACTTC.

The chain couples TRBV28 to TRBJ1-5; D uncertain. The CDR3 spans 15 residues. Trimming left V 2 bases short and J 2 bases short, with 10 bases between. The germline V gene encodes CDR1 MDHEN and CDR2 SYDVKM. Here the CDR3 reads CASSLGVVGNQPQHF. The CDR3 bases are TGTGCCAGCAGTTTAGGGGTCGTTGGCAATCAGCCCCAGCATTTT.

The rearrangement links TRBV5-4 to TRBJ1-1, with D maybe TRBD1 (6 bases). Deletions cut 6 bases from V and 0 bases from J, with 12 bases between. CDR1 SGHNT and CDR2 YYREEE come from the germline V gene (reference sequence). This CDR3 contains 14 residues. In DNA, the CDR3 is TGTGCCAGCATTACTCAGGGGATGAACACTGAAGCTTTCTTT. Amino acid sequence: CASITQGMNTEAFF.

The gene calls are TRBV20-1 and TRBJ2-7, with D tentatively TRBD1 or TRBD2 (6 bases each). The CDR3 contains 11 residues. The V gene's germline CDR1 is DFQATT and CDR2 SNEGSKA (reference sequence). As DNA, the CDR3 is TGCAGGGGGGCTAGCGTGCACGAGCAGTACTTC. The encoded protein is CRGASVHEQYF.

This clone was counted a single time. The V call is TRBV15, the J call TRBJ2-7; the match to TRBD1 covers 10 bases. Trimming removed 1 base from V and 5 bases from J; junction bases left unmatched: 5. The germline gives CDR1 LNHNV, CDR2 YYDKDF (reference sequence). This CDR3 spans 15 amino acids. Written as DNA, the CDR3 is TGTGCCACCAGCAGAGGCGGACAGGGGGACGACGAGCAGTACTTC. It yields the protein CATSRGGQGDDEQYF.

The chain is built from TRBV6-5 and TRBJ1-2; 8 bases agree with TRBD1. CDR3 size: 13 residues. V lost 8 bases to trimming and J lost 6 bases; unmatched junction nucleotides: 8. Germline CDR1 MNHEY, CDR2 SVGAGI. In DNA, the CDR3 is TGTGCCAGCGAGGTTTCCAGGGGGCATGGCTACACCTTC. This gives the protein CASEVSRGHGYTF.

The chain employs TRBV3-1 (or the pseudogene TRBV3-2) and TRBJ1-2; 9 bases agree with TRBD1. Germline V gives CDR1 LGHDT, CDR2 YNNKEL (reference sequence). J gave up 2 bases and V 3 bases, and 10 bases lay outside the gene matches. This CDR3 is built from 17 residues. CDR3 in DNA: TGTGCCAGCAGCCATCTCATACCCGGACAGGGGAACTATGGCTACACCTTC. Encoded protein: CASSHLIPGQGNYGYTF.